The 8 T cell receptor beta chains listed next were all sequenced from one sample in a study of blood T cell repertoires in COVID-19. Assay used: immunoSEQ multiplex PCR; TCRdb lists only in-frame clones, some missing. The data contain 29,000 or so clones, roughly nine tenths of them singletons. The source material was peripheral blood. The receptors were sampled from a man aged 55 to 70 with acute or convalescent COVID-19.

This clone was picked up a small number of times. This rearrangement joins TRBV24-1 to TRBJ2-7; D is perhaps TRBD2 (6 bases). Trimming removed 5 bases from V and 0 bases from J, with 13 bases in between. This CDR3 region has 15 residues. Per the germline V gene, CDR1 is KGHDR and CDR2 is SFDVKD. The CDR3 reads CATSAGVTASYEQYF. The CDR3 DNA sequence: TGTGCCACCAGTGCGGGGGTGACAGCCTCCTACGAGCAGTACTTC.

This chain links TRBV9 with TRBJ2-7, with 10 bases aligning to TRBD1. This CDR3 spans 15 amino acids. The J segment lost 7 bases and the V segment lost 3 bases, leaving 10 bases of the junction unmatched. The V gene's germline CDR1 is SGDLS and CDR2 YYNGEE. CDR3 sequence: CASSGPGQGIEEQYF. The DNA of the CDR3 is TGTGCCAGCAGCGGACCGGGACAGGGGATTGAGGAGCAGTACTTC.

The rearrangement joins TRBV10-2 to TRBJ1-2; a possible D gene is TRBD1 (5 bases). Trimming stripped 4 bases from V and 7 bases from J, with 13 bases between. The CDR3 consists of 13 residues. In germline, CDR1 is WSHSY, CDR2 SAAADI. In DNA, the CDR3 is TGCGCCAGCAGTGGACAAGCGGGGCTTGGCTACACCTTC. Its translation: CASSGQAGLGYTF.

The V gene is TRBV10-3, the J gene TRBJ1-6, with TRBD1 identical over 8 bases. V lost 6 bases and J lost 5; bases outside the gene matches: 3. The germline V gene has CDR1 ENHRY and CDR2 SYGVKD. The CDR3 is made up of 14 amino acids. For the CDR3, the DNA is TGTGCCATCAGGTCGACAGGGGATAATTCACCCCTCCACTTT. Amino acid sequence: CAIRSTGDNSPLHF.

This chain connects TRBV6-1 to TRBJ2-7, with 7 bases aligning to TRBD2. V was clipped by 2 bases and J by 2 bases; unmatched bases: 6. This CDR3 region has 15 residues. Germline V gene lookup returns CDR1 MNHNS and CDR2 SASEGT. CDR3: CASSETGGRAYEQYF. Written as DNA, the CDR3 is TGTGCCAGCAGTGAAACGGGGGGTCGCGCCTACGAGCAGTACTTC.

The V gene is TRBV7-8, the J gene TRBJ2-3; TRBD2 aligns across 7 bases. The CDR3 sequence is 15 residues long. Germline assignment: CDR1 SGHVS and CDR2 FQNEAQ. V gave up 5 bases and J gave up 10 bases; unmatched junction bases: 15. CDR3 sequence (DNA): TGTGCCAGCAGCCGACTAGCTCGAGGTGGAGGGGCGCAGTATTTT. Its translation is CASSRLARGGGAQYF.

This chain connects TRBV29-1 to TRBJ1-1; TRBD1 matches 7 bases. The length of the CDR3 is 13 residues. Looked up from germline, CDR1 is SQVTM and CDR2 is ANQGSEA. V was clipped by 6 bases and J by 0 bases; unmatched bases: 4. This CDR3 is CSVGDSLNTEAFF. In DNA, the CDR3 is TGCAGCGTAGGGGACAGCTTGAACACTGAAGCTTTCTTT.

This sequence joins TRBV5-1 and TRBJ2-3; D uncertain. The length of the CDR3 is 12 residues. Germline loops: CDR1 SGHRS, CDR2 YFSETQ. V lost 3 bases and J lost 4, with 6 bases in between. For the CDR3, the DNA is TGCGCCAGCAGCTCCTCTCCAGATACGCAGTATTTT. Its translation: CASSSSPDTQYF.